The TCR beta chain under discussion was sequenced for a study of cytomegalovirus exposure and HLA in healthy donors (dated by TCRdb to the late 2010s). About the full investigation: An earlier analysis of approximately 550 of the donors reported 276 Gb of sequence data and some 120 million unique TCR beta sequences from around 200 million T cells. To study patterns of TCR occurrence, a later analysis re-analyzed previously published TCR beta repertoires from 666 donors and added high-resolution HLA genotyping. The study aimed to test whether signatures of past pathogen exposure could be identified by cataloging public T cell receptors. Every discovery cohort repertoire had been produced on one sequencing platform. Rather than using new phenotypic data, the later analysis identified candidate immune exposures from TCR beta sequences and from how often those sequences occurred across donors. Among about 370 genotyped donors of the cohort, an average of approximately 240,000 unique TCR beta nucleotide sequences was sequenced per donor, of which 15% to 20% were non-productive. The study profiled the T cell repertoires of about 640 subjects by immunosequencing and related them to cytomegalovirus serostatus. A later genetic analysis took genome-wide SNP genotypes for about three fifths of the roughly 670 donors and used that subset as a discovery cohort. Donor age, sex, ethnicity and CMV serostatus were compiled alongside the repertoire data. Typing coverage differed by locus: A, B, C, DRB1 and DQB1 were typed in roughly 620-630 donors, DQA1 in 500 to 550, DPA1 in 600 to 610, and DPB1 in around 490. HLA typing covered class I and class II loci at four-digit resolution. To predict cytomegalovirus infection status, the study combined high-throughput TCR immunosequencing, statistical association of individual TCRs with disease status, and machine learning. Roughly five DR-DQ haplotypes were treated as single units for association and clustering because of strong linkage in the cohort. An early release covering about 600 HLA-typed donors comprised 250 to 350 gigabases of sequencing data and about 90 million unique TCR sequences. In addition to the first cohort of around 670 subjects, a separate validation cohort of some 120 different subjects was used. Of the approximately 400 genotyped donors, 65% to 90% were placed in the genetic ancestry cluster associated with self-reported Caucasian donors. To decide whether each TCR beta V gene segment behaved as functional or pseudogenic, an earlier analysis of some 540 of the donors relied on high-throughput TCR beta sequencing. The research as a whole found: A further reported finding was that TCR beta sequences accurately predicted the HLA-A and HLA-B alleles for most subjects in the first cohort. Assigning TCR associations to individual alleles was difficult when HLA alleles, especially DR and DQ, strongly co-occurred. Correlated functional status among segregating V segments might be attributable to linkage disequilibrium, but an unknown experimental factor could not be ruled out. Because HLA typing was missing for some donors at each locus, association tests included only the typed subset. In a later analysis, HLA-associated TCR beta chains were found to be more clonally expanded and to have lower generation probabilities than equally common non-associated chains. In a later analysis, TCR association rates were found to vary across HLA loci, with the most associated TCRs seen for DRB1 alleles and the fewest for HLA-C alleles. In an earlier analysis of 587 of the donors, most TCR beta V segments appeared in productive rearrangements about 87% or about 30% of the time, broadly matching IMGT annotations. The study listed 164 TCR beta chains as associated with cytomegalovirus. Specific HLA alleles were associated with over 15,000 TCR beta sequences at a false discovery rate of 0.05 in a later analysis. A later genetic analysis reported fewer N-insertions in productive TCRs among donors in an Asian-associated ancestry cluster than the roughly 700-donor mean. Most CMV-associated TCR beta chains appeared to be HLA-restricted in a later analysis, and the HLA associations seemed to be driven largely by CMV exposure. The classifier was reported to diagnose cytomegalovirus status with high specificity and sensitivity in both the original and validation cohorts. According to a later analysis, parvovirus B19, influenza, CMV and Epstein-Barr virus appeared linked to several top co-occurrence clusters. CMV serostatus was the only immune exposure information available for the cohort. In a later genetic analysis, a missense DCLRE1C variant was associated with V-gene and J-gene trimming of TCR beta chains, and the association was replicated in an independent cohort. Only TCR beta chains were sequenced in this cohort, and the absence of alpha or paired-chain data limited detectable features. Across donors, most TCR sequences were observed very rarely, whereas some public TCRs were present in many individuals. Some IMGT-functional V segments, including TRBV6-2 and TRBV6-3, could not be distinguished by the 87-base-pair reads and were therefore excluded. A group of highly shared sequence variants was considered likely to be a technical artifact of the sequencing pipeline. According to the authors, the approach could potentially be generalized to other disease states and immunological phenotypes. In vitro tests confirmed that a few of the cytomegalovirus-associated TCR beta chains recognize cytomegalovirus antigens. Sequencing depth was assumed to be roughly uniform across donors in the presence/absence analyses, though that assumption may not hold. The earlier analysis of 587 of the donors excluded some 15 rarely observed V segments, including chromosome 9 orphons, because counts were too low.

The cohort comprised 710 or so healthy bone marrow donors. All cohort members were sampled while nominally healthy, although unrecorded immune exposures were likely present. The donor tested CMV seronegative, placing the donor among the approximately 400 seronegative members of the cohort. Each donor provided a peripheral blood sample, and peripheral blood mononuclear cells were used for TCR beta sequencing. The Qiagen DNeasy Blood Extraction Kit was used to extract genomic DNA from the blood cell samples. The library was prepared using the immunoSEQ multiplex PCR assay. For the multiplex PCR, a mixture combining 60 forward primers for TCR Vbeta segments and 13 reverse primers for TCR Jbeta segments was used. The CDR3 region of rearranged TCR beta genes was amplified from genomic DNA with a multiplex PCR assay. The Illumina HiSeq System was used to sequence the amplified TCR beta libraries as 87-base-pair reads. Per the original workflow: In a later analysis, about 80 million unique TCR beta chains were counted across the roughly 610 repertoires, and around 10 million of these chains were shared by at least two donors. To remove PCR and sequencing errors, raw reads were error-corrected and collapsed into unique sequences using a nearest-neighbor algorithm that merged closely related sequences. V, D and J gene segments were assigned by aligning CDR3 sequences to IMGT reference sequences. Each retained sequence needed at least a six-nucleotide match to both a V gene segment and a J gene segment. A rearrangement was called productive if the CDR3 had no stop codons and remained in frame with V and J, and every other rearrangement was called non-productive. Following IMGT convention, CDR3 was defined as the stretch from the second conserved V-encoded cysteine to the conserved J-encoded phenylalanine. The earlier analysis of more than 450 of the donors excluded sequences that lacked an unambiguous match to a single V gene segment. An earlier analysis of almost 600 of the donors classified V segments as functional when productive rearrangements were above 56.7% and as segregating when the standard deviation between donors was above 5%. To diagnose cytomegalovirus status from the catalog of TCR beta chain sequences, a statistical classification framework was built. A later analysis assigned V and J genes by comparing TCR nucleotide sequences with IMGT/GENE-DB human TR gene sequences. A later analysis assigned CDR3 sequences and most-parsimonious VDJ recombination scenarios with the TCRdist pipeline. In a later analysis, each TCR beta chain was defined by its CDR3 amino acid sequence together with its V-gene family, and reads without a unique V-gene family were excluded. In a later analysis, a few hundred highly shared, low-generation-probability nucleotide sequences were removed to address suspected cross-contamination and a sequencing artifact. For each public chain, a later analysis derived a clonal expansion index from normalized ranks of inferred template counts within each repertoire. A later analysis computed generation probabilities with a VDJ recombination model fitted to out-of-frame rearrangements, and checked the results against IGoR. In a later analysis, hypergeometric tests were used to score TCR-TCR, TCR-HLA and TCR-CMV co-occurrence, with a repertoire-size bias correction applied to TCR pairs. In a later analysis, false discovery rates were estimated by permuting HLA or CMV assignments 20 times. A later analysis grouped co-occurring TCRs with DBSCAN, adding TCRdist sequence similarity when clustering within HLA-allele-positive subsets. Co-occurrence clustering excluded repertoires with fewer than 30,000 or more than 120,000 public chains, plus five with anomalous nucleotide sharing. The immuneACCESS repertoire file appears here via TCRdb, limited to in-frame rearrangements. These files lack a portion of the clones; in checked studies, under half of the deficit traces to unresolved V genes, and the cause of the others is not known. That table is the source of V, J and clone size, and D and trimming were worked out from the DNA. The sample profile shows around 190,000 clones; about 78% of them were found once. The ten largest clonotypes hold more than 5% of the sample.

CDR1 and CDR2 are drawn from the germline V gene (reference sequence): GTSNPN, SVGIG. Deletion took 0 bases off V and 0 bases off J, with a span of 9 bases between the germline ends. The CDR3, cysteine through phenylalanine, is 16 amino acids long. Here the CDR3 DNA is all that survives: 48 bases in frame from base 1. A note on this clone: What this receptor recognizes is not known. No base quality information exists; no much larger clone differs at one position.

This clonotype was obtained from a middle-aged man in good health and CMV-seronegative. Sequenced input: PBMCs. The chain was built from TRBV30 and TRBJ2-6; the best D guess is TRBD2, with 5 bases matching. The CDR3: CAWSVQRPSGANVLTF. The DNA is TGTGCCTGGAGTGTACAGCGGCCCTCTGGGGCCAACGTCCTGACTTTC.